This entry describes one TCR beta chain. The antigen remains undetermined. TCRdb used MiXCR to reprocess the reads, holding one entry per CDR3 protein. The table lists approximately 500,000 distinct CDR3 sequences, 16% of them singletons. This sample was taken from a study of T cell repertoires in cytomegalovirus infection. Across the study: Matching HLA type and CMV infection were both indicated by public TCR beta signatures.

Germline CDR1 is KGHDR and CDR2 is SFDVKD. V dropped 3 bases and J dropped 0 bases, with 14 bases sitting between them. The CDR3 totals 17 residues. Study-wide points: HLA-C-restricted, CMV-specific TCR beta clonotypes were dominant ex vivo. The study identified carriers of CMV plus the relevant HLA from cumulative public TCR beta family frequency.

This sequence was found in a human donor in good health (CMV status not recorded). Some clones in this sample may be carry-over from other donors' samples. Sequencing input: CD8+ T cells from PBMCs. The V and J genes are TRBV24-1 and TRBJ2-1, with D tentatively TRBD1 (6 bases). This CDR3 reads CATSDDPGHSSYNEQFF. The CDR3 DNA follows: TGTGCCACCAGTGATGACCCGGGACATAGCTCCTACAATGAGCAGTTCTTC.